This TCR beta chain was retrieved from a study of control samples from healthy donors and cancer patients. The CDR3 runs 15 residues. Germline CDR1 MDHEN, CDR2 SYDVKM. V lost 7 bases and J lost 0, with 10 bases in between. Assay: immunoSEQ multiplex PCR; the TCRdb copy retains only in-frame clones and omits some. Of 150,000 to 200,000 clones listed, 70% to 90% are singletons. This chain joins TRBV28 and TRBJ2-6; D ambiguous. The sample comprised blood. The clonotype originates from a man aged 18 to 35 in good health. The CDR3 here is CASISQASGANVLTF. Here the CDR3 DNA reads TGTGCCAGCATATCGCAAGCCTCTGGGGCCAACGTCCTGACTTTC.